This TCR beta chain was sequenced during a study of CD4 T cells in relation to SARS-CoV-2 and coronaviruses. Overall study context: After 10 days of antigen culture, PBMC TCR beta CDR3s were sequenced. Crossreactive spike epitopes shared across donors were mapped to their HLA restriction.

Measured with immunoSEQ multiplex PCR; TCRdb has only the in-frame clones, and not every one. The table shows around 28,000 clones, with 74% occurring only once. Unexposed donor CD4+ T cells date from about 2011-2018, before the COVID-19 pandemic. The cells were cultured for under twelve days before CD4+ T cells were isolated. V gave up 5 bases and J gave up 0 bases, with 12 bases separating them. Germline-derived CDR1 and CDR2 are SGHTA and FQGTGA. CDR3 length: 15 residues. Comments on this clone: Its target is unknown.

The source is a human donor in good health. The chain couples TRBV7-3 to TRBJ2-3, with a possible D match to TRBD2 (5 bases). Source material: CD4+ T cells from PBMCs, cultured in vitro. CDR3 in DNA: TGTGCCAGCAGCCTATTTGCGGGCAGCACAGATACGCAGTATTTT. This sequence encodes CASSLFAGSTDTQYF. The full variable domain, completed using reference TRBV7-3 and TRBJ2-3, is GAGVSQTPSNKVTEKGKYVELRCDPISGHTALYWYRQSLGQGPEFLIYFQGTGAADDSGLPNDRFFAVRPEGSVSTLKIQRTERGDSAVYLCASSLFAGSTDTQYFGPGTRLTVL.